This T cell receptor (beta chain) comes out of a study of cytomegalovirus exposure and HLA in healthy donors. The germline V gene has CDR1 SGHRS and CDR2 YFSETQ. This CDR3 region has 15 residues. After removal of 3 bases from V and 6 bases from J, the junction contained 9 bases not matched to a gene. For this clone: Its antigen is not known.

Study-level points and caveats: Many donors shared some public TCRs, even though most TCR sequences were rare. Associated with cytomegalovirus, according to the listing, were 170 or so TCR beta chains.

While the first cohort had 600 to 750 subjects, the donors belonged to the separate validation cohort of over a hundred subjects. Data came from immunoSEQ multiplex PCR; TCRdb stores just in-frame clones and leaves some out. The sample yields tens of thousands of clones, approximately 88% seen once. The sequence was collected from a woman aged 18-30 years in good health and CMV-seropositive. The chain couples TRBV5-1 to TRBJ2-1; 7 nucleotides match TRBD1. The material sequenced was PBMCs. This CDR3 reads CASSYGQEDINEQFF. The CDR3 bases are TGCGCCAGCAGCTATGGACAGGAGGACATCAATGAGCAGTTCTTC.